These 27 T cell receptor beta chains share one sample of origin, sequenced in a study of blood T cell repertoires in COVID-19 (TCRdb year 2020). The library relied on the immunoSEQ multiplex PCR assay. The clones in this table, taken by TCRdb from immuneACCESS, are in-frame only. Not every clone is retained; where verified, under half of the shortfall comes from an unresolved V gene, and the cause of the rest is unknown. For this sample there are tens of thousands of clones; around nine tenths appear just once. The ten most abundant clones make up about 5.3% of the sample. Sequencing was carried out using peripheral blood. These receptors were obtained from a man aged 60 to 75 with acute or convalescent COVID-19.

V and J are TRBV6-5 and TRBJ1-2; D call uncertain. There are 16 residues in the CDR3. V shed 0 bases and J shed 7 bases, with 18 bases lying between them. The germline CDR1 and CDR2 sequences are MNHEY and SVGAGI. As DNA, the CDR3 is TGTGCCAGCAGTTACTCGACGGAGGGCGCGGTCGTTGGCTACACCTTC. Protein product: CASSYSTEGAVVGYTF.

This clone was seen only a few times. The gene calls are TRBV5-1 and TRBJ2-3; 9 positions match TRBD2. The V gene end was trimmed by 3 bases and the J gene end by 6 bases; junction bases not matched to a gene: 5. In germline, CDR1 is SGHRS, CDR2 YFSETQ. The CDR3 runs 14 residues. As DNA, the CDR3 is TGCGCCAGCAGCTCCAGCGGGGGGCCCGATACGCAGTATTTT. Its protein product is CASSSSGGPDTQYF. Combining the CDR3 with reference TRBV5-1 and TRBJ2-3 gives the whole variable domain KAGVTQTPRYLIKTRGQQVTLSCSPISGHRSVSWYQQTPGQGLQFLFEYFSETQRNKGNFPGRFSGRQFSNSRSEMNVSTLELGDSALYLCASSSSGGPDTQYFGPGTRLTVL.

The genes are TRBV12-5 and TRBJ2-1; 8 bases are a match to TRBD1. The germline gives CDR1 LGHNT, CDR2 FRNRAP. The CDR3 totals 17 residues. The J segment lost 2 bases and the V segment lost 0 bases, leaving 6 bases of the junction unmatched. Here the CDR3 DNA reads TGTGCTAGTGGTTTGGTACCCGGACAGGGTACCTACAATGAGCAGTTCTTC. It codes for CASGLVPGQGTYNEQFF.

The J gene is TRBJ1-2, the V gene TRBV5-5; the D gene is possibly TRBD1 (6 bases). The CDR3 covers 12 residues. The V gene lost 7 bases and the J gene lost 2 bases, with 9 bases spanning the gap. Germline V lookup: CDR1 SGHKS, CDR2 YYEKEE (reference sequence). The CDR3 DNA sequence: TGTGCCAGCTGGGGGCAGAACTATGGCTACACCTTC. Translating it yields CASWGQNYGYTF.

The chain joins TRBV24-1 to TRBJ1-2; D not certain. CDR3 size: 13 residues. With 2 bases removed from V and 3 bases from J, the gap between germline ends came to 6 bases. The germline gives CDR1 KGHDR, CDR2 SFDVKD. The chain's CDR3 is CATSDSIDYGYTF. CDR3 DNA: TGTGCCACCAGTGATTCTATAGACTATGGCTACACCTTC.

Here the CDR3 DNA reads TGCGCCAGCAGCCAAGGACAGGGGGTCGGCGAAAAACTGTTTTTT. This translates into CASSQGQGVGEKLFF. The rearrangement uses TRBV4-3 and TRBJ1-4, with 9 bases that match TRBD1. Germline CDR1 LGHNA, CDR2 YSLEER. The ends lost 1 base at V and 8 bases at J; junction bases unmatched: 5. The CDR3 runs 15 residues.

This sequence joins TRBV7-2 and TRBJ2-7; 7 nucleotides agree with TRBD2. V shed 5 bases, J shed 3 bases, and the junction held 4 bases outside the gene matches. Germline V gives CDR1 SGHTA, CDR2 FQGNSA. This CDR3 has 13 amino acids. The CDR3 coding sequence is TGTGCCAGCAGCCAGGGAGGGAGCTACGAGCAGTACTTC. This encodes CASSQGGSYEQYF.

The J gene is TRBJ2-5, the V gene TRBV3-1 (or the pseudogene TRBV3-2); a possible D gene is TRBD2 (5 bases). The CDR3 length is 13 residues. The germline gives CDR1 LGHDT, CDR2 YNNKEL (reference sequence). Deletions cut 1 base from V and 5 bases from J, with 8 bases between. The CDR3 loop is CASSQGGMETQYF. The CDR3 DNA is TGTGCCAGCAGCCAAGGAGGGATGGAGACCCAGTACTTC.

The rearrangement uses TRBV6-5 and TRBJ2-3, with 8 bases identical to TRBD1. The CDR3 runs 16 residues. V shed 0 bases and J 3 bases; nucleotides not matched to a gene: 5. The germline V gene encodes CDR1 MNHEY and CDR2 SVGAGI. CDR3: CASSYSAQGATDTQYF. CDR3 DNA sequence: TGTGCCAGCAGTTACTCGGCCCAGGGGGCAACAGATACGCAGTATTTT.

The rearrangement links TRBV11-2 to TRBJ2-1, with D maybe TRBD2 (5 bases). V shed 4 bases and J shed 4 bases, with 11 bases lying between them. The CDR3 covers 14 residues. CDR1 and CDR2 from the germline V gene are SGHAT and FQNNGV. The CDR3 coding sequence is TGTGCCAGCAGCTCCCTCCGGGGTTACAATGAGCAGTTCTTC. The encoded protein is CASSSLRGYNEQFF.

The gene calls are TRBV3-1 (or the pseudogene TRBV3-2) and TRBJ1-2; TRBD1 matches 10 bases. V shed 1 base, J shed 3 bases, and the junction held 8 bases outside the gene matches. Germline values: CDR1 LGHDT, CDR2 YNNKEL (reference sequence). CDR3 size: 17 residues. The CDR3 bases are TGTGCCAGCAGCCAAGTCCCCGGGGACAGGGGAGACTATGGCTACACCTTC. It encodes CASSQVPGDRGDYGYTF.

This chain connects TRBV11-3 to TRBJ2-3; TRBD2 might be the D (5 bases). Looked up from germline, CDR1 is SGHNT and CDR2 is YENEEA. V lost 4 bases and J 2 bases, leaving 13 bases between the germline ends. There are 15 residues in the CDR3. The CDR3 bases are TGTGCCAGCAGCTCAAAGACGGGGTTCACAGATACGCAGTATTTT. It yields the protein CASSSKTGFTDTQYF.

This clone appeared a single time. V is TRBV5-1 and J is TRBJ1-1, with 7 bases aligning to TRBD1. CDR3 length: 15 amino acids. CDR1 is SGHRS, CDR2 YFSETQ, per germline. V gave up 1 base and J gave up 2 bases; unmatched junction bases: 5. The CDR3 nucleotides are TGCGCCAGCAGCTTGAGGGACAGCCCTAACACTGAAGCTTTCTTT. Translated, it gives CASSLRDSPNTEAFF.

This clone turned up a few times. CDR3 coding DNA: TGCGCCAGCAGCTTACCGGGACAGGGGCCAACTCGCGGCTACACCTTC. Encoded protein: CASSLPGQGPTRGYTF. This rearrangement joins TRBV5-1 to TRBJ1-2, with 10 bases fitting TRBD1. Germline-derived CDR1 and CDR2 are SGHRS and YFSETQ. The junction had 12 bases not matched to a gene; V was cut back by 2 bases and J by 8 bases. The CDR3 loop spans 16 amino acids. Together with reference TRBV5-1 and TRBJ1-2, the CDR3 gives the full variable domain: KAGVTQTPRYLIKTRGQQVTLSCSPISGHRSVSWYQQTPGQGLQFLFEYFSETQRNKGNFPGRFSGRQFSNSRSEMNVSTLELGDSALYLCASSLPGQGPTRGYTFGSGTRLTVV.

This clone came up once. The chain has TRBV6-5 and TRBJ2-4; D perhaps matches TRBD1 (5 bases). Germline CDR1 is MNHEY and CDR2 is SVGAGI. The V and J ends lost 11 bases and 6 bases respectively, with 8 bases between them. The CDR3 spans 10 residues. For the CDR3, the DNA is TGTGCCTCAACAGGAAACATTCAGTACTTC. It translates to CASTGNIQYF.

This chain connects TRBV2 to TRBJ2-1, with D possibly matching TRBD2 (5 bases). Germline V gene data show CDR1 as SNHLY and CDR2 as FYNNEI. This CDR3 is 14 amino acids long. The V gene lost 4 bases and the J gene lost 5 bases, with 12 bases spanning the gap. The CDR3 region has the DNA TGTGCCAGCAGTGTCCGGGGTATCAACAATGAGCAGTTCTTC. This translates into CASSVRGINNEQFF.

Only a few counts were recorded for this clone. The rearrangement joins TRBV5-4 to TRBJ2-7; 8 bases are shared with TRBD2. V gave up 4 bases and J gave up 6 bases; unmatched junction bases: 12. Germline CDR1 reads SGHNT; CDR2 reads YYREEE (reference sequence). The CDR3 consists of 15 residues. The CDR3 sequence is CASSRDGTRMGEQYF. The CDR3 DNA follows: TGTGCCAGCAGCAGGGACGGGACTAGGATGGGCGAGCAGTACTTC.

The chain joins TRBV4-1 to TRBJ2-3; 11 bases line up with TRBD2. Per the germline V gene, CDR1 is MGHRA and CDR2 is YSYEKL. V gave up 3 bases and J gave up 4 bases; unmatched junction bases: 0. The CDR3 is 14 amino acids. For the CDR3, the DNA is TGCGCCAGCAGCCAGGGACTAGCGGCAGATACGCAGTATTTT. It codes for CASSQGLAADTQYF.

The J gene is TRBJ1-2, the V gene TRBV20-1; 8 bases are a match to TRBD1. This CDR3 is built from 15 residues. V gave up 3 bases and J gave up 1 base; unmatched junction bases: 7. CDR1 is DFQATT, CDR2 SNEGSKA, per germline (reference sequence). The CDR3 nucleotides are TGCAGTGCTAGTTCCGGACAGGGTCTTAACTATGGCTACACCTTC. It yields the protein CSASSGQGLNYGYTF.

This chain joins TRBV18 and TRBJ1-3; a weak D match, TRBD1 (5 bases). V lost 3 bases, J lost 4 bases, and 13 bases lay in between. The CDR3 loop spans 15 amino acids. The germline V gene has CDR1 KGHSH and CDR2 LQKENI. The CDR3: CASSPSGGSGNTIYF. The DNA of the CDR3 is TGTGCCAGCTCACCGTCGGGGGGATCCGGAAACACCATATATTTT.

The J gene is TRBJ1-5, the V gene TRBV19; D perhaps matches TRBD1 (6 bases). CDR1 and CDR2 (germline): LNHDA, SQIVND (reference sequence). With 6 bases removed from V and 0 bases from J, the gap between germline ends came to 12 bases. The CDR3 length is 15 residues. DNA of the CDR3: TGTGCCAGTAGCCCGACAGGTATTAGCAATCAGCCCCAGCATTTT. It encodes CASSPTGISNQPQHF.

This chain joins TRBV19 and TRBJ1-1; D not resolved. The ends were cut back, 6 bases at V and 1 base at J, with 9 bases in the middle. The CDR3 contains 13 residues. The germline V gene encodes CDR1 LNHDA and CDR2 SQIVND (reference sequence). CDR3 coding DNA: TGTGCCAGTAGGAGGGAGGCGAACACTGAAGCTTTCTTT. As protein: CASRREANTEAFF. The full variable domain, rest sourced from reference TRBV19 and TRBJ1-1, is DGGITQSPKYLFRKEGQNVTLSCEQNLNHDAMYWYRQDPGQGLRLIYYSQIVNDFQKGDIAEGYSVSREKKESFPLTVTSAQKNPTAFYLCASRREANTEAFFGQGTRLTVV.

This clone has just a few counts. The CDR3 loop reads CASSLGPPGRRSEKLFF. CDR3 coding DNA: TGTGCCAGCAGCTTGGGCCCTCCAGGGCGCAGGAGTGAAAAACTGTTTTTT. The chain has TRBV5-4 and TRBJ1-4, with D perhaps TRBD1 (5 bases). The CDR3 spans 17 residues. Germline CDR1 and CDR2: SGHNT and YYREEE (reference sequence). Trimming left V 0 bases short and J 7 bases short, with 19 bases between.

V usage is TRBV7-2 and J usage is TRBJ2-7; no definite D call. Germline CDR1 is SGHTA and CDR2 is FQGNSA. The CDR3 is 13 residues long. V was pared by 0 bases and J by 0 bases, with 3 bases between. This CDR3 is CASSLALSYEQYF. DNA of the CDR3: TGTGCCAGCAGCTTAGCCCTCTCCTACGAGCAGTACTTC.

In this sample, this clone turned up a few times. The chain couples TRBV3-1 (or the pseudogene TRBV3-2) to TRBJ2-5; 11 bases match TRBD2. The germline V gene encodes CDR1 LGHDT and CDR2 YNNKEL (reference sequence). The V and J ends lost 3 bases and 0 bases, in that order; junction bases with no gene match: 6. The CDR3 extends over 17 amino acids. CDR3 sequence reads: CASSHLLAGDYQETQYF. For the CDR3, the DNA is TGTGCCAGCAGCCACCTACTAGCGGGGGATTACCAAGAGACCCAGTACTTC.

The V call is TRBV5-6, the J call TRBJ2-5; unclear D gene. CDR3 size: 14 residues. V gave up 0 bases and J gave up 1 base, with 7 bases separating them. Germline assignment: CDR1 SGHDT and CDR2 YYEEEE. Here the CDR3 reads CASSLEAIQETQYF. The CDR3 coding sequence is TGTGCCAGCAGCTTGGAAGCGATCCAAGAGACCCAGTACTTC.

The genes are TRBV9 and TRBJ1-1; unclear D gene. The CDR3 is made up of 14 amino acids. The V end was cut by 0 bases, the J end by 1 base, with 7 bases between. Germline CDR1 is SGDLS and CDR2 is YYNGEE. The CDR3 DNA sequence: TGTGCCAGCAGCGTAGGGCCCGAGAACACTGAAGCTTTCTTT. Translation: CASSVGPENTEAFF.